This T cell receptor (beta chain) was documented in a study of neurological immune-mediated disorders. Study context: Multiple sclerosis patients numbering about 34 comprised roughly 30 relapsing-remitting and 3 secondary progressive patients. Study-level points and caveats: As far as clinical or MRI features were concerned, none was associated with the multiple sclerosis repertoire cluster.

Preparation of the unsorted libraries drew on 2 million PBMCs stored at -80 C. TCRdb reprocessed the 5' RACE reads via MiXCR and lists one record per CDR3 protein. The sample lists around 61,000 distinct CDR3 sequences, roughly 4.9% occurring once. This clonotype was counted ten times or more. Antigen: not known. Per germline, CDR1 SNHLY and CDR2 FYNNEI. With 0 bases removed from V and 2 bases from J, the gap between germline ends came to 19 bases. The CDR3 length is 18 residues. The sequence derives from a human donor with multiple sclerosis. The donor label of this sample is uncertain. Source material: PBMCs. The chain links TRBV2 to TRBJ1-2, with D perhaps matching TRBD1 (5 bases). The CDR3 bases are TGTGCCAGCAGTGAAGCGCTTCTGGGGGAGGGGAAGAACTATGGCTACACCTTC. Translation gives CASSEALLGEGKNYGYTF. The whole variable domain, filled in from reference TRBV2 and TRBJ1-2, reads EPEVTQTPSHQVTQMGQEVILRCVPISNHLYFYWYRQILGQKVEFLVSFYNNEISEKSEIFDDQFSVERPDGSNFTLKIRSTKLEDSAMYFCASSEALLGEGKNYGYTFGSGTRLTVV.